The T cell receptor (beta chain) described here comes from a study of cytomegalovirus exposure and HLA in healthy donors. Overall study: HLA-typed donors contributed 80 million or so unique TCRs, which were held in an early data release.

Primers included in the PCR were 60 Vbeta and 13 Jbeta primers. Profiled with immunoSEQ multiplex PCR; TCRdb holds only in-frame clones, not every one. This sample carries fewer than 250,000 clones, about four fifths of them seen once, and the ten largest clones take about 6.4%. The junction had 7 bases not matched to a gene; V was cut back by 2 bases and J by 9 bases. CDR1 is SGHDN and CDR2 is FVKESK in the germline V gene. The CDR3 spans 16 residues. This chain joins TRBV14 and TRBJ2-1; 13 nucleotides line up with TRBD2. The sequenced material came from PBMCs. This clonotype was sampled from a man aged 40-49 years in good health and CMV-seropositive. Here the CDR3 reads CASSQLLAGGVGEQFF. DNA for the CDR3: TGTGCCAGCAGCCAACTACTAGCGGGAGGGGTGGGTGAGCAGTTCTTC.